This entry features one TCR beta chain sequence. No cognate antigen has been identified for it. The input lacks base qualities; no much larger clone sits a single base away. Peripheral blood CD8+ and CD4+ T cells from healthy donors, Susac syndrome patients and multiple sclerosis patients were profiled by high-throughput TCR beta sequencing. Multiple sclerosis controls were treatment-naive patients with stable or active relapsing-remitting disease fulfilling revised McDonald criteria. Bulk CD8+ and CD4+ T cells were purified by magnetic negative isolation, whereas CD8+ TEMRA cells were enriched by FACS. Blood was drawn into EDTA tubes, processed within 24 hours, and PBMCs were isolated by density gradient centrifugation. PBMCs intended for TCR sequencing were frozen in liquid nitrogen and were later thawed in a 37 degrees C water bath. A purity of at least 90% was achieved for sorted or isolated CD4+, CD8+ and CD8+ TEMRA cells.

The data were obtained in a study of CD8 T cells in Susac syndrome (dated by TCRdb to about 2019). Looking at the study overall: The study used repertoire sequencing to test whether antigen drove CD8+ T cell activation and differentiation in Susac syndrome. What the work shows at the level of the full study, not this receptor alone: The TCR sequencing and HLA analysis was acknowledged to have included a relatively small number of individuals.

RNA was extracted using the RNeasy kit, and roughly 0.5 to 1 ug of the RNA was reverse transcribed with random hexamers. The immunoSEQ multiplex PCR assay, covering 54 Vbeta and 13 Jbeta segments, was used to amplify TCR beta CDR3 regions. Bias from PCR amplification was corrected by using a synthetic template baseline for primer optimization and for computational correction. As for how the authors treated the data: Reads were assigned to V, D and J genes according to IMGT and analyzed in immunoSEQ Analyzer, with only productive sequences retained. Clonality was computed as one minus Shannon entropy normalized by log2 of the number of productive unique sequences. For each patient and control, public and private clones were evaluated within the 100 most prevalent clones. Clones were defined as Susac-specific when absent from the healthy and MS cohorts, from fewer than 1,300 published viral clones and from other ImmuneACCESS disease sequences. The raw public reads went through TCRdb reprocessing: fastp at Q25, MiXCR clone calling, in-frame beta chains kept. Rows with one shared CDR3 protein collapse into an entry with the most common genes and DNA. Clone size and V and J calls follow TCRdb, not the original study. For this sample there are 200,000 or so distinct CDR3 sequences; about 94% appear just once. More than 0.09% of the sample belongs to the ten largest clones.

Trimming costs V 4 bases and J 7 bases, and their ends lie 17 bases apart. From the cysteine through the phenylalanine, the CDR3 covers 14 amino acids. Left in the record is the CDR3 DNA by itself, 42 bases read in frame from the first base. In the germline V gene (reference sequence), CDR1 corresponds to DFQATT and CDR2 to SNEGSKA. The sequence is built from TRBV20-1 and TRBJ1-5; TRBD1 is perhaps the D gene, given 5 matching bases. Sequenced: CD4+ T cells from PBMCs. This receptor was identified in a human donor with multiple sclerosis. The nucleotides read TGCAGTGCTACTGTCACTCTGGGGGAGCAGCCCCAGCATTTT. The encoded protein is CSATVTLGEQPQHF.